A selection of T cell receptor beta chains follows, all from one sample in a study of regulatory T cells in long-lasting Graves disease. TCRdb itself ran the multiplex PCR reads through MiXCR, one entry per CDR3 protein. The sample has roughly 500,000 distinct CDR3 sequences, about 22% seen once. The input for sequencing was peripheral blood mononuclear cells (PBMCs), taken when the disease was refractory, from a patient treated with antithyroid drugs. The receptor set was obtained from a female donor with Graves disease. CDR3s include the opening cysteine and the closing phenylalanine or tryptophan.

v_call: TRBV7-2
cdr3_aa: CASSLASGRPPEYF

v_call: TRBV7-9
cdr3_aa: CASSSFVGDMDGYTF

v_call: TRBV11-2
cdr3_aa: CASSTQGGQPQHF

v_call: TRBV3-1
cdr3_aa: CASSPHRQFEAFF

v_call: TRBV7-2
cdr3_aa: CASSSVGETQYF

v_call: TRBV4-1
cdr3_aa: CASSQPGQLSYEQYF

v_call: TRBV11-2
cdr3_aa: CASSHNRGLQETQYF

v_call: TRBV24-1
cdr3_aa: CATDTRGLYGYTF

v_call: TRBV29-1
cdr3_aa: CSVEDNSSYEQYF

v_call: TRBV7-6
cdr3_aa: CASSSVTGSGNTIYF

v_call: TRBV5-1
cdr3_aa: CASSFGAAQETQYF

v_call: TRBV12-3/TRBV12-4
cdr3_aa: CASRSTGGPETQYF

v_call: TRBV19
cdr3_aa: CASSLRDREELGQPQHF

v_call: TRBV28
cdr3_aa: CASTRDRGDYEQYF

v_call: TRBV28
cdr3_aa: CASSPSVGAEILYGYTF

v_call: TRBV6-1
cdr3_aa: CASSMAGQGGIAFF

v_call: TRBV6-5
cdr3_aa: CASSYWTVEGRFSYEQYF

v_call: TRBV7-2
cdr3_aa: CASETGLSQETQYF

v_call: TRBV20-1
cdr3_aa: CSARDGLGTGEAFF

v_call: TRBV6-5
cdr3_aa: CASSYTPGTERVSPLHF

v_call: TRBV12-3/TRBV12-4
cdr3_aa: CAYTGELFF

v_call: TRBV5-6
cdr3_aa: CASSSGTLYGYTF

v_call: TRBV2
cdr3_aa: CASRAYNEQFF

v_call: TRBV24-1
cdr3_aa: CATSDFTPLTPNTGELFF

v_call: TRBV5-5
cdr3_aa: CASSPQGVPNYGYTF

v_call: TRBV4-1
cdr3_aa: CASSQEGVNYGYTF

v_call: TRBV12-3/TRBV12-4
cdr3_aa: CASSFGHRGEAFF

v_call: TRBV12-3/TRBV12-4
cdr3_aa: CASRGRSEAFF

v_call: TRBV20-1
cdr3_aa: CSARVGGSGANVLTF

v_call: TRBV19
cdr3_aa: CASTRDRGSYEQYF

v_call: TRBV6-2/TRBV6-3
cdr3_aa: CASSYSWGPITGELFF

v_call: TRBV6-1
cdr3_aa: CATPKVAAPGANVLTF

v_call: TRBV28
cdr3_aa: CASSLFRTGIGELFF

v_call: TRBV5-6
cdr3_aa: CASSLERTGTLQHF

v_call: TRBV28
cdr3_aa: CASSARQGPTFGRNEQFF

v_call: TRBV20-1
cdr3_aa: CSARGAREGHTEAFF

v_call: TRBV29-1
cdr3_aa: CSVRTERETQYF

v_call: TRBV28
cdr3_aa: CASRGGLLYEQYF

v_call: TRBV11-3
cdr3_aa: CASSSVVGNTQAFF

v_call: TRBV7-9
cdr3_aa: CASSPGTSGRELGEQYF

v_call: TRBV27
cdr3_aa: CASSLRQGNYGYTF